The entry that follows covers one T cell receptor beta chain sequence. Relative to the germline gene, one junction end is altered; a read error may explain this. The record originates from a study of blood T cells in healthy people across ages. CDR3 length equals 12 residues. Combining a sample-barcoded 5' primer with a J-beta primer mix, a second PCR ran for roughly 7 to 12 cycles. Every molecule of cDNA carried a tag from a template-switch adaptor with 12 random nucleotides. TCRdb called the 5' RACE reads again in MiXCR, with one record for every CDR3 protein. The sample holds around 2 million distinct CDR3 sequences, 39% seen once.

Sample: blood. This chain joins TRBV12-3 or TRBV12-4 and TRBJ2-7; 7 bases match TRBD1. This receptor was taken from a human donor in good health. Here the CDR3 reads CASMNRGQEQYF. The CDR3 DNA reads TGTGCTAGCATGAACAGGGGCCAGGAGCAGTACTTC.